Below are 27 T cell receptor beta chains sequenced from a single sample in a study of a mutant IDH1 vaccine in newly diagnosed glioma. No antigen is known for these receptors. Time point of the sample: week 23, last vaccination. Mutant IDH1 20-mer peptide, at 300 ug, made up each vaccine dose, with topical imiquimod. Some clones are missing from TCRdb's copy, which holds only in-frame ones; the method was immunoSEQ multiplex PCR. The sample carries around 80,000 clones, around 83% recorded once. The specimen was PBMCs, collected from a glioma patient whose treatment included an IDH1 peptide vaccine. These receptors originate from a woman aged 45-60 years with glioma.

This clone was seen more than once but under ten times. The J gene is TRBJ1-1, the V gene TRBV28; tentatively, D is TRBD1 (6 bases). CDR3 length equals 15 residues. Germline CDR1 and CDR2: MDHEN and SYDVKM. V was trimmed by 6 bases and J by 4 bases, leaving 18 bases between them. DNA for the CDR3: TGTGCCAGCAGCACCCCGGGACACCTAGGCACTGAAGCTTTCTTT. Protein sequence: CASSTPGHLGTEAFF.

This chain links TRBV10-2 with TRBJ2-7, with D uncertain. This CDR3 has 11 amino acids. V lost 5 bases and J 2 bases, leaving 4 bases between the germline ends. The V gene's germline CDR1 is WSHSY and CDR2 SAAADI. CDR3: CASSLAYEQYF. The CDR3 DNA sequence: TGCGCCAGCAGTCTAGCCTACGAGCAGTACTTC.

The V and J genes are TRBV21-1 and TRBJ1-2; TRBD1, the D gene given by the table, was not confirmed from the DNA. TRBV21-1 is a pseudogene segment. The CDR3 covers 15 residues. Written as DNA, the CDR3 is TGTGCCAGCAGCAATAAAGGGGGTACGGACTATGGCTACACCTTC. Translated, it gives CASSNKGGTDYGYTF.

The chain combines TRBV5-5 with TRBJ2-4; tentatively, D is TRBD1 or TRBD2 (5 bases each). The V gene's germline CDR1 is SGHKS and CDR2 YYEKEE (reference sequence). The CDR3 extends over 15 amino acids. With 5 bases removed from V and 9 bases from J, the gap between germline ends came to 21 bases. CDR3 nucleotides: TGTGCCAGCAGGCCAACCGGGACCTCCTGGCCCATTCAGTACTTC. Encoded protein: CASRPTGTSWPIQYF.

This clone was picked up a small number of times. The chain joins TRBV5-4 to TRBJ1-1, with D uncertain. The CDR3 totals 14 residues. V shed 0 bases and J shed 4 bases, with 10 bases lying between them. Germline V gene lookup returns CDR1 SGHNT and CDR2 YYREEE (reference sequence). CDR3 sequence (DNA): TGTGCCAGCAGCTTGGATCAGACCGCCACTGAAGCTTTCTTT. Translating gives CASSLDQTATEAFF.

J is TRBJ1-5 and V is TRBV19; D unclear. Trimming shortened V by 6 bases and J by 0 bases, and 9 bases separated the two germline ends. This CDR3 is built from 14 residues. Germline values: CDR1 LNHDA, CDR2 SQIVND (reference sequence). The CDR3 reads CASRGTLSNQPQHF. CDR3 sequence (DNA): TGTGCCAGTAGAGGTACACTTAGCAATCAGCCCCAGCATTTT.

J is TRBJ2-7 and V is TRBV11-2, with TRBD1 matching over 8 bases. After removal of 3 bases from V and 5 bases from J, the junction contained 6 bases not matched to a gene. The CDR3 has 14 residues. Germline V CDR1 and CDR2: SGHAT, FQNNGV. The CDR3 here is CASSFRQGSDEQYF. The CDR3 coding sequence is TGTGCCAGCAGCTTCCGACAGGGGAGTGACGAGCAGTACTTC.

The chain employs TRBV28 and TRBJ2-1, with 8 bases lining up with TRBD2. The CDR3 has 16 amino acids. The V gene's germline CDR1 is MDHEN and CDR2 SYDVKM. Trimming removed 8 bases from V and 0 bases from J; junction bases left unmatched: 9. CDR3 in amino acids: CASPPSGRSSYNEQFF. For the CDR3, the DNA is TGTGCCAGCCCTCCTAGCGGGCGGAGCTCCTACAATGAGCAGTTCTTC.

The chain is built from TRBV5-1 and TRBJ2-2; 10 nucleotides match TRBD2. Unmatched junction bases numbered 4, after V lost 0 bases and J lost 5 bases. CDR1 SGHRS and CDR2 YFSETQ come from the germline V gene. The CDR3 extends over 16 amino acids. CDR3 amino acids: CASSLVAGGGTGELFF. In DNA, the CDR3 is TGCGCCAGCAGCTTGGTAGCGGGAGGTGGTACCGGGGAGCTGTTTTTT. The complete variable domain, with remaining parts taken from reference TRBV5-1 and TRBJ2-2, reads KAGVTQTPRYLIKTRGQQVTLSCSPISGHRSVSWYQQTPGQGLQFLFEYFSETQRNKGNFPGRFSGRQFSNSRSEMNVSTLELGDSALYLCASSLVAGGGTGELFFGEGSRLTVL.

This sequence joins TRBV2 and TRBJ2-7; D gene uncertain. CDR3 size: 12 residues. Germline lookup yields CDR1 SNHLY and CDR2 FYNNEI. V was clipped by 6 bases and J by 2 bases, with 8 bases between them. In DNA, the CDR3 is TGTGCCAGCAGCGGACGGGCCTACGAGCAGTACTTC. It encodes CASSGRAYEQYF.

The chain has TRBV13 and TRBJ2-3; D gene uncertain. Germline CDR1 and CDR2: PRHDT and FYEKMQ (reference sequence). The V end was cut by 3 bases, the J end by 0 bases, with 10 bases between. The CDR3 runs 15 residues. CDR3 region: CASSLGSPSTDTQYF. The CDR3 DNA sequence: TGTGCCAGCAGCTTGGGGTCCCCAAGCACAGATACGCAGTATTTT.

The chain is built from TRBV9 and TRBJ2-1; tentative D call: TRBD2 (5 bases). V was cut by 3 bases and J by 0 bases, with 10 bases left in between. CDR3 length: 15 residues. Germline assignment: CDR1 SGDLS and CDR2 YYNGEE. CDR3 amino acids: CASSAWRASYNEQFF. The DNA for the CDR3 is TGTGCCAGCAGCGCCTGGCGGGCCTCCTACAATGAGCAGTTCTTC.

This sequence joins TRBV27 and TRBJ2-7, with 9 bases identical to TRBD2. Germline V gives CDR1 MNHEY, CDR2 SMNVEV (reference sequence). Losses at the gene ends were 6 bases for V and 4 bases for J; bases not matched to a gene: 7. This CDR3 comprises 14 residues. CDR3 residues: CASSLSGSRYEQYF. The CDR3 nucleotides are TGTGCCAGCAGCCTTAGCGGGAGTCGGTACGAGCAGTACTTC.

The V and J genes are TRBV7-9 and TRBJ1-1, with 9 bases that match TRBD1. Per the germline V gene, CDR1 is SEHNR and CDR2 is FQNEAQ (reference sequence). The CDR3 loop spans 16 amino acids. Trimming took 5 bases from V and 4 from J; bases not matched to a gene: 11. The CDR3 DNA reads TGTGCCAGCAGCACCCGGACAGGGGCGTCTGGCACTGAAGCTTTCTTT. It yields the protein CASSTRTGASGTEAFF.

This clone occurred once. This chain joins TRBV5-1 and TRBJ1-1, with D possibly matching TRBD1 (6 bases). The CDR3 loop spans 16 amino acids. The germline V gene encodes CDR1 SGHRS and CDR2 YFSETQ. V lost 4 bases to trimming and J lost 3 bases, with 19 bases between them. The CDR3 reads CASSIPRDTRDTEAFF. The CDR3 region has the DNA TGCGCCAGCAGCATACCCCGGGACACAAGGGACACTGAAGCTTTCTTT.

The chain has TRBV13 and TRBJ1-2; D call uncertain. Trimming removed 5 bases from V and 5 bases from J, with 15 bases in between. The germline CDR1 and CDR2 sequences are PRHDT and FYEKMQ (reference sequence). The CDR3 has 14 residues. The CDR3 DNA is TGTGCCAGCAGCAACCCTTTGGAGAGTTATGGCTACACCTTC. Its translation is CASSNPLESYGYTF.

This clone was recorded once. The V and J genes are TRBV5-6 and TRBJ2-1, with a tentative D call TRBD1 (7 bases). The V end lost 4 bases, the J end lost 7 bases, and 12 bases lay between the germline ends. The germline V gene encodes CDR1 SGHDT and CDR2 YYEEEE. CDR3 length equals 13 residues. The CDR3 DNA sequence: TGTGCCAGCAGCCCGACAGGGAGGAATGAGCAGTTCTTC. Residues: CASSPTGRNEQFF.

The chain has TRBV5-1 and TRBJ2-1, with 13 bases matching TRBD2. V was clipped by 4 bases and J by 1 base; unmatched bases: 5. Germline CDR1 is SGHRS and CDR2 is YFSETQ. The CDR3 is 17 residues long. The CDR3 coding sequence is TGCGCCAGCAGCCGGACTAGCGGGAGTTTTTCCTACAATGAGCAGTTCTTC. Translated: CASSRTSGSFSYNEQFF. Combining the CDR3 with reference TRBV5-1 and TRBJ2-1 gives the whole variable domain KAGVTQTPRYLIKTRGQQVTLSCSPISGHRSVSWYQQTPGQGLQFLFEYFSETQRNKGNFPGRFSGRQFSNSRSEMNVSTLELGDSALYLCASSRTSGSFSYNEQFFGPGTRLTVL.

The rearrangement uses TRBV28 and TRBJ1-3; D unclear. CDR1 is MDHEN, CDR2 SYDVKM, per germline. The CDR3 is made up of 16 amino acids. V was trimmed by 4 bases and J by 4 bases, leaving 17 bases between them. The CDR3 nucleotides are TGTGCCAGCAGTTCGGGTCTGTCGTTGGGAGGAAACACCATATATTTT. This gives the protein CASSSGLSLGGNTIYF.

Concerning this clone: The germline gene is not matched at one end of the junction; a read error may be the cause. The gene calls are TRBV11-2 and TRBJ2-7, with D uncertain. CDR3 length: 14 residues. Germline CDR1 is SGHAT and CDR2 is FQNNGV. As DNA, the CDR3 is TGTGCCAGCAGCCCCGTCGGGTTCTCCGACGAGCAGTACTTC. The encoded protein is CASSPVGFSDEQYF. Together with reference TRBV11-2 and TRBJ2-7, the CDR3 gives the full variable domain: EAGVAQSPRYKIIEKRQSVAFWCNPISGHATLYWYQQILGQGPKLLIQFQNNGVVDDSQLPKDRFSAERLKGVDSTLKIQPAKLEDSAVYLCASSPVGFSDEQYFGPGTRLTVT.

V is TRBV6-6 and J is TRBJ1-1, with 7 bases matching TRBD1. Germline loops: CDR1 MNHNY, CDR2 SVGAGI (reference sequence). V lost 6 bases and J lost 2; bases outside the gene matches: 6. CDR3 length: 14 amino acids. CDR3 coding DNA: TGTGCCAGCAGGTACGGGACAGCTAACACTGAAGCTTTCTTT. Protein: CASRYGTANTEAFF.

The chain has TRBV10-2 and TRBJ1-4; possible D gene TRBD1, 6 bases. CDR3 length: 14 residues. The V end lost 3 bases, the J end lost 7 bases, and 12 bases lay between the germline ends. CDR1 is WSHSY and CDR2 is SAAADI in the germline V gene. The CDR3 bases are TGCGCCAGCAGTGAACGAGGGGGGAGTGAAAAACTGTTTTTT. Translation gives CASSERGGSEKLFF.

The rearrangement links TRBV27 to TRBJ1-1; D ambiguous. The CDR3 extends over 13 amino acids. The germline gives CDR1 MNHEY, CDR2 SMNVEV (reference sequence). V was shortened by 6 bases and J by 0 bases, with 8 bases between the two germline ends. For the CDR3, the DNA is TGTGCCAGCAGCCAAGTCATGAACACTGAAGCTTTCTTT. This encodes CASSQVMNTEAFF.

This clone was observed a handful of times. The rearrangement uses TRBV7-3 and TRBJ2-5, with 12 bases fitting TRBD2. CDR3 size: 16 residues. J was trimmed by 4 bases and V by 5 bases; bases with no gene match: 8. Germline V gene sequence: CDR1 SGHTA, CDR2 FQGTGA. The CDR3 nucleotides are TGTGCCAGCAGCACCTCTAGCGGGAGGGGAGGAGAGACCCAGTACTTC. Translated, it gives CASSTSSGRGGETQYF.

In the case of this clone: One end of the junction varies from germline; a read error may be responsible. The V and J genes are TRBV14 and TRBJ2-3; a possible D gene is TRBD1 (5 bases). Germline assignment: CDR1 SGHDN and CDR2 FVKESK. The CDR3 length is 15 residues. The CDR3 sequence is CASRRGLGAVDTRYF. In DNA, the CDR3 is TGTGCCAGCAGACGCGGCCTTGGGGCAGTCGATACGCGGTATTTT.

The V call is TRBV5-1, the J call TRBJ2-4; 9 bases align to TRBD1. Trimming removed 4 bases from V and 0 bases from J; junction bases left unmatched: 5. Germline V gene lookup returns CDR1 SGHRS and CDR2 YFSETQ. The CDR3 sequence is 16 residues long. CDR3 bases: TGCGCCAGCAGCACTACAGGGGGCCTAGCCAAAAACATTCAGTACTTC. Amino acid sequence: CASSTTGGLAKNIQYF.

V and J are TRBV6-5 and TRBJ2-5, with D possibly matching TRBD1 (6 bases). The germline CDR1 and CDR2 sequences are MNHEY and SVGAGI. V was trimmed by 6 bases and J by 2 bases, leaving 13 bases between them. The CDR3 runs to 14 residues. CDR3 sequence: CASSPVDRQETQYF. The CDR3 DNA reads TGTGCCAGCAGCCCTGTGGACAGACAAGAGACCCAGTACTTC.